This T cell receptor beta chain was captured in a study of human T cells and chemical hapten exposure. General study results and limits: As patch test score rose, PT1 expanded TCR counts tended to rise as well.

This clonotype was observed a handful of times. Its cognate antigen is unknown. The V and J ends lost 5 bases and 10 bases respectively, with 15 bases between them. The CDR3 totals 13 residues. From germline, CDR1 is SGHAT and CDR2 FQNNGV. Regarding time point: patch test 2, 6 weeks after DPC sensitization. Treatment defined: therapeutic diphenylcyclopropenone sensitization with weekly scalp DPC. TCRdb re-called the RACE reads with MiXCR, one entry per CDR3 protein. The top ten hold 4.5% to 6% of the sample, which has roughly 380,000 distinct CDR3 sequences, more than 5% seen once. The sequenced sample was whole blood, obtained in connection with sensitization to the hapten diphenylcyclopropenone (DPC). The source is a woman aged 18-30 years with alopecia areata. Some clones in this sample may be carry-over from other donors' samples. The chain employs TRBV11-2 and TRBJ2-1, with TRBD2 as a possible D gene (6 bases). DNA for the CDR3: TGTGCCAGCAGCCCGGGACCGGGGAGGGAGCAGTTCTTC. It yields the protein CASSPGPGREQFF.